Listed here are 31 T cell receptor beta chains from one sample, sequenced in a study of early T cells in non-severe SARS-CoV-2 infection. MiXCR was run by TCRdb on the 5' RACE reads, yielding one entry per CDR3 protein. The repertoire holds 88,000 or so distinct CDR3 sequences, with under 15% as singletons. The sample taken for sequencing was whole blood. These receptors were obtained from an adult who was a healthcare worker with PCR-confirmed SARS-CoV-2 infection or an uninfected control (not recorded which).

This clonotype was detected only a few times. The V gene is TRBV29-1, the J gene TRBJ2-7; 7 positions agree with TRBD2. The CDR3 is 14 amino acids. Germline CDR1 SQVTM, CDR2 ANQGSEA. With 4 bases clipped from V and 2 bases from J, the junction kept 8 bases outside the gene matches. This CDR3 reads CSVAGGSETYEQYF. The CDR3 DNA is TGCAGCGTTGCCGGGGGGTCAGAAACCTACGAGCAGTACTTC.

There are a few counts of this clonotype. The CDR3 loop is CASNFGNGYTF. As DNA, the CDR3 is TGTGCCAGTAATTTCGGGAACGGCTACACCTTC. The chain has TRBV6-6 and TRBJ1-2; D is undetermined. CDR1 and CDR2 (germline): MNHNY, SVGAGI (reference sequence). This CDR3 spans 11 amino acids. Trimming left V 9 bases short and J 8 bases short, with 13 bases between.

This clonotype was observed a few times. The V and J genes are TRBV6-5 and TRBJ2-4, with D possibly matching TRBD2 (6 bases). V was trimmed by 6 bases and J by 6 bases, leaving 12 bases between them. Germline V gene lookup returns CDR1 MNHEY and CDR2 SVGAGI. CDR3 size: 13 residues. The CDR3 DNA reads TGTGCCAGCAGCGGGGGAGTTAGAAACATTCAGTACTTC. Protein product: CASSGGVRNIQYF.

The chain joins TRBV6-6 to TRBJ2-3; D possibly corresponds to TRBD2 (5 bases). Germline V CDR1 and CDR2: MNHNY, SVGAGI (reference sequence). V was shortened by 4 bases and J by 2 bases, with 13 bases between the two germline ends. The CDR3 consists of 15 residues. Here the CDR3 DNA reads TGTGCCAGCAGTTCGGGGTCCTTTTTCACAGATACGCAGTATTTT. The encoded protein is CASSSGSFFTDTQYF.

This clonotype was detected once. The chain links TRBV20-1 to TRBJ2-3; weak D call: TRBD2 (6 bases). Germline CDR1 and CDR2: DFQATT and SNEGSKA (reference sequence). CDR3 length: 17 amino acids. V lost 7 bases, J lost 2 bases, and 25 bases lay in between. The CDR3 region has the DNA TGCAGTGGATCTCGGGCGTTGGGGGACTCCTACACAGATACGCAGTATTTT. It translates to CSGSRALGDSYTDTQYF.

V and J are TRBV6-2 or TRBV6-3 and TRBJ1-4; D is unclear. CDR1 and CDR2 from the germline V gene are MNHEY and SVGEGT. Trimming left V 6 bases short and J 10 bases short, with 9 bases between. This CDR3 has 11 amino acids. In nucleotides, the CDR3 is TGTGCCAGCAGCCACCTGGGAAAACTGTTTTTT. Its protein is CASSHLGKLFF.

This clonotype was observed a handful of times. The genes are TRBV13 and TRBJ2-4; D uncertain. The germline V gene encodes CDR1 PRHDT and CDR2 FYEKMQ (reference sequence). Trimming cost V 5 bases and J 8 bases, with 16 bases left between them. CDR3 length: 14 amino acids. The CDR3 nucleotides are TGTGCCAGCAGCCCACCTGTGGCGGCTGACATTCAGTACTTC. It is translated as CASSPPVAADIQYF.

The chain employs TRBV12-3 or TRBV12-4 and TRBJ2-7; weak D call: TRBD2 (7 bases). Trimming cost V 7 bases and J 2 bases, with 15 bases left between them. The CDR3 runs to 14 residues. CDR3 sequence reads: CASNTRGGPYEQYF. In DNA form, the CDR3 reads TGTGCCAGCAACACGAGGGGGGGACCCTACGAGCAGTACTTC.

This clonotype has just a few counts. V gene TRBV28 combines with J gene TRBJ1-1; no definite D call. CDR1 is MDHEN, CDR2 SYDVKM, per germline. Trimming cost V 6 bases and J 0 bases, with 11 bases left between them. This CDR3 spans 14 amino acids. The CDR3 DNA reads TGTGCCAGCAGACTCAGGCGCCTGAACACTGAAGCTTTCTTT. Translating it yields CASRLRRLNTEAFF.

There are many counts of this clonotype. This rearrangement joins TRBV28 to TRBJ2-7; D remains ambiguous. CDR3 size: 12 residues. The ends were cut back, 1 base at V and 7 bases at J, with 8 bases in the middle. Per the germline V gene, CDR1 is MDHEN and CDR2 is SYDVKM. The CDR3 DNA reads as TGTGCCAGCAGTTTATCCAAGAGGGAGCAGTACTTC. This translates into CASSLSKREQYF.

Ten or more counts support this clonotype. The J gene is TRBJ1-6, the V gene TRBV6-6, with 10 bases fitting TRBD1. CDR3 length: 12 residues. J lost 9 bases, V lost 10 bases, and 3 bases had no gene match. The germline gives CDR1 MNHNY, CDR2 SVGAGI (reference sequence). The CDR3 spells CAIGQGGSPLHF. In DNA, the CDR3 is TGTGCCATTGGACAGGGGGGTTCACCCCTCCACTTT.

The V call is TRBV15, the J call TRBJ2-3, with TRBD2 identical over 10 bases. The junction had 8 bases not matched to a gene; V was cut back by 1 base and J by 4 bases. Germline assignment: CDR1 LNHNV and CDR2 YYDKDF (reference sequence). The CDR3 sequence is 17 residues long. CDR3 in DNA: TGTGCCACCAGCAGAGGAGAGCTAGCGGGAGTCGCAGATACGCAGTATTTT. The encoded protein is CATSRGELAGVADTQYF.

This clonotype was observed a handful of times. The gene calls are TRBV7-9 and TRBJ2-3, with 11 bases fitting TRBD2. V lost 5 bases and J lost 2; bases outside the gene matches: 3. The V gene's germline CDR1 is SEHNR and CDR2 FQNEAQ (reference sequence). CDR3 length: 15 residues. The CDR3 coding sequence is TGTGCCAGCAGCGTGACTAGCGGGAACACAGATACGCAGTATTTT. Its translation: CASSVTSGNTDTQYF.

This clonotype came up a few times. One end of the junction does not line up with germline, which may come from a read error. This rearrangement joins TRBV11-2 to TRBJ2-5; D might be TRBD2 (5 bases). This CDR3 spans 17 amino acids. Germline lookup yields CDR1 SGHAT and CDR2 FQNNGV. CDR3 amino acids: CASSLDGGSGHQGTQYF. In nucleotides, the CDR3 is TGTGCCAGCAGCTTAGATGGTGGGAGCGGTCACCAAGGGACCCAGTACTTC.

This clonotype was detected ten times or more. The chain couples TRBV7-9 to TRBJ2-1; the match to TRBD1 covers 8 bases. Germline V gene lookup returns CDR1 SEHNR and CDR2 FQNEAQ (reference sequence). V shed 1 base and J 8 bases; nucleotides not matched to a gene: 10. CDR3 size: 16 residues. CDR3 protein: CASSLVRTYRGDEQFF. The CDR3 DNA sequence: TGTGCCAGCAGCTTAGTTAGGACGTACAGGGGGGATGAGCAGTTCTTC. Full variable domain (remainder filled in from reference TRBV7-9 and TRBJ2-1): DTGVSQNPRHKITKRGQNVTFRCDPISEHNRLYWYRQTLGQGPEFLTYFQNEAQLEKSRLLSDRFSAERPKGSFSTLEIQRTEQGDSAMYLCASSLVRTYRGDEQFFGPGTRLTVL.

The genes are TRBV6-1 and TRBJ1-1, with unresolved D. Germline-derived CDR1 and CDR2 are MNHNS and SASEGT. Trimming shortened V by 2 bases and J by 5 bases, and 9 bases separated the two germline ends. The CDR3 is 13 amino acids. This CDR3 reads CASSERGDTEAFF. CDR3 DNA sequence: TGTGCCAGCAGTGAACGCGGGGATACTGAAGCTTTCTTT.

This clonotype turned up a few times. The chain links TRBV5-8 to TRBJ1-6; D possibly corresponds to TRBD1 (5 bases). The V and J ends lost 2 bases and 10 bases respectively, with 19 bases between them. Germline values: CDR1 SGHTS, CDR2 YDEGEE. This CDR3 has 16 amino acids. The CDR3 nucleotides are TGTGCCAGCAGCTTCGAGATGCGGGGCTCGGGGTCACCCCTCCACTTT. It encodes CASSFEMRGSGSPLHF.

This sequence joins TRBV29-1 and TRBJ2-2; D may be TRBD1 or TRBD2 (5 bases each). Germline loops: CDR1 SQVTM, CDR2 ANQGSEA. V dropped 4 bases and J dropped 7 bases, with 10 bases sitting between them. This CDR3 contains 12 residues. Here the CDR3 reads CSVGGTIGELFF. The DNA of the CDR3 is TGCAGCGTTGGAGGGACGATCGGGGAGCTGTTTTTT.

This clonotype was counted only a few times. The chain joins TRBV10-3 to TRBJ2-3, with D unresolved. The CDR3 runs to 12 residues. Germline V gives CDR1 ENHRY, CDR2 SYGVKD. V lost 8 bases to trimming and J lost 2 bases, with 8 bases between them. CDR3 loop: CAIGHITDTQYF. CDR3 DNA: TGTGCCATCGGTCACATCACAGATACGCAGTATTTT.

The chain is built from TRBV3-1 and TRBJ1-2, with D unresolved. The length of the CDR3 is 12 residues. Per germline, CDR1 LGHDT and CDR2 YNNKEL (reference sequence). V shed 4 bases and J shed 2 bases, with 5 bases lying between them. CDR3 bases: TGTGCCAGCAGCCGGCGGAACTATGGCTACACCTTC. Encoded protein: CASSRRNYGYTF. Full variable domain (remainder filled in from reference TRBV3-1 and TRBJ1-2): DTAVSQTPKYLVTQMGNDKSIKCEQNLGHDTMYWYKQDSKKFLKIMFSYNNKELIINETVPNRFSPKSPDKAHLNLHINSLELGDSAVYFCASSRRNYGYTFGSGTRLTVV.

The rearrangement links TRBV3-1 to TRBJ1-2; D not certain. The CDR3 is made up of 14 amino acids. Trimming took 2 bases from V and 4 from J, leaving 11 bases between them. CDR1 is LGHDT and CDR2 is YNNKEL in the germline V gene (reference sequence). The CDR3 DNA reads TGTGCCAGCAGCCAACAACGACGGCGCTATGGCTACACCTTC. Translating gives CASSQQRRRYGYTF.

The gene calls are TRBV7-6 and TRBJ2-7; D gene ambiguous. The germline gives CDR1 SGHVS, CDR2 FNYEAQ. V was pared by 0 bases and J by 2 bases, with 8 bases between. CDR3 length: 14 amino acids. CDR3 in amino acids: CASSLAGSTYEQYF. In DNA, the CDR3 is TGTGCCAGCAGCTTAGCGGGGTCAACCTACGAGCAGTACTTC.

This clonotype showed up just once. V and J are TRBV3-1 and TRBJ2-1; 13 bases line up with TRBD2. The CDR3 has 15 residues. After removal of 2 bases from V and 9 bases from J, the junction contained 4 bases not matched to a gene. In germline, CDR1 is LGHDT, CDR2 YNNKEL (reference sequence). The CDR3 sequence: CASSQTSGRAAEQFF. CDR3 in DNA: TGTGCCAGCAGCCAAACTAGCGGGAGGGCCGCTGAGCAGTTCTTC.

This clonotype was seen repeatedly, ten times or more. The rearrangement links TRBV18 to TRBJ1-1; no definite D call. Germline CDR1 is KGHSH and CDR2 is LQKENI. The CDR3 sequence is 15 residues long. The ends were cut back, 3 bases at V and 2 bases at J, with 13 bases in the middle. CDR3: CASSPPEGFNTEAFF. CDR3 DNA sequence: TGTGCCAGCTCACCCCCAGAGGGATTTAACACTGAAGCTTTCTTT.

This clonotype appeared a few times. This chain joins TRBV12-3 or TRBV12-4 and TRBJ2-1; D ambiguous. The CDR3 is 14 residues long. Deletions cut 6 bases from V and 1 base from J, with 10 bases between. The CDR3 DNA reads TGTGCCAGCAGAATTAGTGAATCCTACAATGAGCAGTTCTTC. This translates into CASRISESYNEQFF.

This clonotype was counted between two and nine times. This chain joins TRBV2 and TRBJ2-7; the D is unclear. V was shortened by 8 bases and J by 2 bases, with 22 bases between the two germline ends. Germline values: CDR1 SNHLY, CDR2 FYNNEI. CDR3 length: 16 residues. The CDR3 is CASRSRSDPKTYEQYF. CDR3 nucleotides: TGTGCCAGCCGCTCTAGAAGCGACCCCAAAACCTACGAGCAGTACTTC.

The sample holds many counts of this clonotype. The J gene is TRBJ2-3, the V gene TRBV11-2; D is possibly TRBD1 (5 bases). The V gene's germline CDR1 is SGHAT and CDR2 FQNNGV. The CDR3 spans 13 residues. V lost 4 bases, J lost 4 bases, and 9 bases lay in between. CDR3 residues: CASSSTRADTQYF. In nucleotides, the CDR3 is TGTGCCAGCAGCTCGACCAGGGCAGATACGCAGTATTTT.

This clonotype was observed a few times. The chain employs TRBV4-1 and TRBJ2-2, with 10 bases fitting TRBD1. CDR1 and CDR2 from the germline V gene are MGHRA and YSYEKL. CDR3 size: 16 residues. Unmatched junction bases numbered 6, after V lost 3 bases and J lost 5 bases. CDR3 bases: TGCGCCAGCAGCCAGCAGGGACAGGGGTTAACCGGGGAGCTGTTTTTT. Translated, it gives CASSQQGQGLTGELFF.

This clonotype was counted at least ten times. The J gene is TRBJ2-1, the V gene TRBV20-1; 11 bases fit TRBD2. CDR3 length: 15 amino acids. Germline CDR1 DFQATT, CDR2 SNEGSKA (reference sequence). V was clipped by 5 bases and J by 2 bases; unmatched bases: 5. The CDR3: CSAGGTSGTYNEQFF. In DNA form, the CDR3 reads TGCAGTGCTGGGGGGACTAGCGGAACCTACAATGAGCAGTTCTTC.

The chain carries TRBV28 and TRBJ1-5, with D perhaps matching TRBD1 (6 bases). The CDR3 is made up of 16 amino acids. Trimming removed 7 bases at V and 0 bases at J, with 16 bases between. CDR1 is MDHEN, CDR2 SYDVKM, per germline. The chain's CDR3 is CASKGRRGYSNQPQHF. In nucleotides, the CDR3 is TGTGCCAGCAAGGGAAGGAGGGGGTATAGCAATCAGCCCCAGCATTTT.

V usage is TRBV6-6 and J usage is TRBJ2-1; 8 positions agree with TRBD2. The ends lost 6 bases at V and 0 bases at J; junction bases unmatched: 10. Germline lookup yields CDR1 MNHNY and CDR2 SVGAGI (reference sequence). This CDR3 region has 17 residues. CDR3 protein: CASSPLLAGSSYNEQFF. CDR3 DNA: TGTGCCAGCAGCCCCCTTTTAGCGGGAAGCTCCTACAATGAGCAGTTCTTC.